This is a list of T cell receptor beta chains from one sample in a study of cytomegalovirus exposure and HLA in healthy donors. This table comes from immunoSEQ multiplex PCR, and its TCRdb copy is limited to in-frame clones, with some not included. The sample consists of approximately 100,000 clones, under 90% of them appearing once. Sequenced input: PBMCs. All receptors come from a woman in her 30s in good health and CMV-seronegative. CDR3s include the opening cysteine and the closing phenylalanine or tryptophan. Fields, in order: clone size, D gene, J gene, V gene, CDR3 protein, CDR3 DNA. A D gene is named only where the DNA matches it firmly. Only part of the rows carry a size: once, few, many, or a class if the clone is expanded.

abundance: NA; d_gene: TRBD1; j_gene: TRBJ2-1; v_gene: TRBV25-1; CDR3aa: CASSEPQRGRDNEQFF; CDR3nt: TGTGCCAGCAGTGAACCCCAAAGGGGGCGGGACAATGAGCAGTTCTTC
abundance: NA; d_gene: NA; j_gene: TRBJ2-3; v_gene: TRBV11-2; CDR3aa: CASSPSRVTDTQYF; CDR3nt: TGTGCCAGCAGCCCGTCCCGGGTCACAGATACGCAGTATTTT
abundance: NA; d_gene: TRBD1; j_gene: TRBJ1-3; v_gene: TRBV13; CDR3aa: CASSLVGTGGNTIYF; CDR3nt: TGTGCCAGCAGCTTAGTAGGGACAGGAGGAAACACCATATATTTT
abundance: NA; d_gene: TRBD1; j_gene: TRBJ1-2; v_gene: TRBV19; CDR3aa: CASTDRRGGGYGYTF; CDR3nt: TGTGCCAGTACGGACCGTCGAGGGGGCGGGTATGGCTACACCTTC
abundance: NA; d_gene: NA; j_gene: TRBJ2-7; v_gene: TRBV21-1; CDR3aa: CASSVKVLGGRGYEQYF; CDR3nt: TGTGCCAGCAGCGTTAAAGTCTTGGGCGGGAGGGGGTACGAGCAGTACTTC
abundance: NA; d_gene: NA; j_gene: TRBJ1-2; v_gene: TRBV5-1; CDR3aa: CASSLAVGQGLRGYTF; CDR3nt: TGCGCCAGCAGCTTGGCCGTCGGGCAGGGGCTACGAGGCTACACCTTC
abundance: NA; d_gene: TRBD1; j_gene: TRBJ1-4; v_gene: TRBV28; CDR3aa: CASSGQGSATNEKLFF; CDR3nt: TGTGCCAGCAGTGGACAGGGGTCGGCAACTAATGAAAAACTGTTTTTT
abundance: once; d_gene: TRBD2; j_gene: TRBJ2-5; v_gene: TRBV2; CDR3aa: CASKGEGGAGETQYF; CDR3nt: TGTGCCAGCAAAGGGGAGGGAGGGGCAGGGGAGACCCAGTACTTC
abundance: NA; d_gene: TRBD1; j_gene: TRBJ2-7; v_gene: TRBV7-9; CDR3aa: CSSSTPGQVPEQYF; CDR3nt: TGTTCCAGCAGTACCCCGGGACAGGTTCCCGAGCAGTACTTC
abundance: NA; d_gene: NA; j_gene: TRBJ2-7; v_gene: TRBV6-5; CDR3aa: CASSYLGHGAYEQYF; CDR3nt: TGTGCCAGCAGTTACCTGGGACACGGAGCCTACGAGCAGTACTTC